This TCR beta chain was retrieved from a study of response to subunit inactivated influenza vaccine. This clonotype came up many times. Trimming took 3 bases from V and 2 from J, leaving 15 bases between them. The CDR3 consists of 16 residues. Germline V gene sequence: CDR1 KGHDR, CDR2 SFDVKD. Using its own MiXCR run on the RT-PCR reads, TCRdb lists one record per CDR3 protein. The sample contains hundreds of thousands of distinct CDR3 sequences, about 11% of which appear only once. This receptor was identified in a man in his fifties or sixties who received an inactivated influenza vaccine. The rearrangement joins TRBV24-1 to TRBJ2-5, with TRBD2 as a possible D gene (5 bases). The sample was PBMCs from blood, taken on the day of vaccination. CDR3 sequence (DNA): TGTGCCACCAGTGATGTGGGTAGCGTAGAACAAGAGACCCAGTACTTC. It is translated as CATSDVGSVEQETQYF.